This T cell receptor beta chain was sequenced during a study of T cell changes during pregnancy in multiple sclerosis. Assay: immunoSEQ multiplex PCR; the TCRdb copy retains only in-frame clones and omits some. Among 50,000 or so clones listed, approximately 92% were seen once. The ends lost 11 bases at V and 0 bases at J; junction bases unmatched: 4. This CDR3 is 14 amino acids long. Germline V gene sequence: CDR1 MNHNS, CDR2 SASEGT. The sample in question was CD4+ T cells from peripheral blood mononuclear cells, obtained in the third trimester of pregnancy. This chain joins TRBV6-1 and TRBJ1-1; 12 nucleotides match TRBD1. The origin of this receptor is a female donor with multiple sclerosis, enrolled in a pregnancy study. The CDR3 reads CALRDRGLNTEAFF. The CDR3 DNA follows: TGTGCCCTCCGGGACAGGGGGCTGAACACTGAAGCTTTCTTT.